Listed here are 30 T cell receptor beta chains from one sample, sequenced in a study of blood T cell repertoires in COVID-19. The assay was immunoSEQ multiplex PCR, and TCRdb's table has in-frame clones only and misses some. The sample records approximately 200,000 clones, 88% being singletons. Specimen: peripheral blood. These receptors originate from a man in his late teens or twenties with active or convalescent COVID-19.

The chain has TRBV4-2 and TRBJ1-1; D is undetermined. Germline values: CDR1 LGHNA, CDR2 YNFKEQ. Trimming took off 4 bases at V and 10 bases at J, with 13 bases between the two ends. CDR3 length: 12 residues. CDR3 residues: CASSPRSGRAFF. The CDR3 region has the DNA TGTGCCAGCAGCCCTCGATCAGGAAGAGCTTTCTTT.

The chain employs TRBV7-9 and TRBJ2-4, with a possible D match to TRBD2 (5 bases). Germline lookup yields CDR1 SEHNR and CDR2 FQNEAQ (reference sequence). This CDR3 has 13 amino acids. The V and J ends lost 2 bases and 3 bases respectively, with 5 bases between them. The CDR3 DNA reads TGTGCCAGCAGCTTACGGGGCAAAAACATTCAGTACTTC. Its translation is CASSLRGKNIQYF.

V and J are TRBV28 and TRBJ1-2; perhaps TRBD1 as D (5 bases). Trimming took 5 bases from V and 6 from J, leaving 10 bases between them. CDR3 length equals 12 residues. The V gene's germline CDR1 is MDHEN and CDR2 SYDVKM. This CDR3 is CASSKQAHGYTF. In DNA, the CDR3 is TGTGCCAGCAGTAAACAGGCCCATGGCTACACCTTC.

Written as DNA, the CDR3 is TGTGCCAGCAGCCAGGGACAGAACACCGGGGAGCTGTTTTTT. Translated, it gives CASSQGQNTGELFF. The chain couples TRBV5-4 to TRBJ2-2; D is perhaps TRBD1 (6 bases). CDR3 length: 14 residues. Germline CDR1 SGHNT, CDR2 YYREEE (reference sequence). Trimming pared 4 bases from V and 1 base from J, leaving 8 bases between.

This sequence joins TRBV9 and TRBJ1-2; 7 bases map to TRBD1. Looked up from germline, CDR1 is SGDLS and CDR2 is YYNGEE. CDR3 length: 16 residues. Trimming cost V 1 base and J 2 bases; bases outside gene matches: 8. CDR3 region: CASSVSEGAGNYGYTF. In DNA, the CDR3 is TGTGCCAGCAGCGTAAGCGAGGGGGCGGGGAACTATGGCTACACCTTC. Variable domain in full (rest from reference TRBV9 and TRBJ1-2): DSGVTQTPKHLITATGQRVTLRCSPRSGDLSVYWYQQSLDQGLQFLIQYYNGEERAKGNILERFSAQQFPDLHSELNLSSLELGDSALYFCASSVSEGAGNYGYTFGSGTRLTVV.

CDR3: CASSLDYGDRYNYGYTF. The CDR3 region has the DNA TGTGCCAGCAGCTTAGATTATGGGGACAGATATAACTATGGCTACACCTTC. The chain recombines TRBV11-2 with TRBJ1-2, with TRBD1 identical over 7 bases. The germline CDR1 and CDR2 sequences are SGHAT and FQNNGV. The CDR3 length is 17 residues. The junction had 8 bases not matched to a gene; V was cut back by 0 bases and J by 1 base.

The chain employs TRBV6-5 and TRBJ1-5, with TRBD1 matching 7 bases. The J segment lost 6 bases and the V segment lost 6 bases, leaving 5 bases of the junction unmatched. Germline V gene lookup returns CDR1 MNHEY and CDR2 SVGAGI. This CDR3 has 13 amino acids. The CDR3 region has the DNA TGTGCCAGCAGAGCCCAGGGGGGTCAGCCCCAGCATTTT. Its protein product is CASRAQGGQPQHF.

This sequence joins TRBV30 and TRBJ1-6; D perhaps matches TRBD1 (6 bases). V dropped 3 bases and J dropped 6 bases, with 15 bases sitting between them. The CDR3 covers 15 residues. Germline CDR1 is GTSNPN and CDR2 is SVGIG (reference sequence). Written as DNA, the CDR3 is TGTGCCTGGAGATACGGGACAATGGGTAATTCACCCCTCCACTTT. Translated: CAWRYGTMGNSPLHF.

The chain carries TRBV7-2 and TRBJ2-7; 7 positions agree with TRBD2. V dropped 5 bases and J dropped 0; count of bases not matched to a gene: 13. Per germline, CDR1 SGHTA and CDR2 FQGNSA. The CDR3 spans 17 residues. The CDR3 here is CASSAGLAEVYSYEQYF. The CDR3 nucleotides read TGTGCCAGCAGCGCGGGTCTAGCGGAAGTTTACTCCTACGAGCAGTACTTC.

This chain uses TRBV20-1 with TRBJ1-5, with D possibly being TRBD1 (6 bases). V was cut by 3 bases and J by 0 bases, with 12 bases left in between. The CDR3 consists of 15 residues. Germline assignment: CDR1 DFQATT and CDR2 SNEGSKA (reference sequence). CDR3: CSASRAGDSNQPQHF. The CDR3, as DNA: TGCAGTGCTAGTCGCGCAGGGGATAGCAATCAGCCCCAGCATTTT.

The rearrangement links TRBV18 to TRBJ2-2; perhaps TRBD2 as D (5 bases). This CDR3 has 19 residues. CDR1 is KGHSH, CDR2 LQKENI, per germline. Deletions cut 1 base from V and 6 bases from J, with 24 bases between. CDR3 DNA: TGTGCCAGCTCACCACAGCAAGGACTGAGGTTGGATCCACCCGGGGAGCTGTTTTTT. This gives the protein CASSPQQGLRLDPPGELFF.

The gene calls are TRBV10-1 and TRBJ1-6; TRBD1 matches 9 bases. The CDR3 contains 13 residues. V shed 4 bases and J 8 bases; nucleotides not matched to a gene: 0. Looked up from germline, CDR1 is WNHNN and CDR2 is SYGVQD (reference sequence). CDR3 loop: CASSGTGDSPLHF. Here the CDR3 DNA reads TGCGCCAGCAGTGGGACAGGGGATTCACCCCTCCACTTT.

The gene calls are TRBV5-1 and TRBJ2-1, with 12 nucleotides matching TRBD2. This CDR3 is built from 16 residues. V lost 0 bases, J lost 6 bases, and 4 bases stayed unmatched. Germline V gene sequence: CDR1 SGHRS, CDR2 YFSETQ. CDR3 DNA: TGCGCCAGCAGCTTGGACGCTAGCGGGAGGGGCAATGAGCAGTTCTTC. It encodes CASSLDASGRGNEQFF.

The chain carries TRBV19 and TRBJ2-1; 7 nucleotides align to TRBD2. Germline V gives CDR1 LNHDA, CDR2 SQIVND (reference sequence). The CDR3 loop spans 12 amino acids. With V trimmed by 7 bases and J by 7 bases, 4 bases remained unmatched. DNA for the CDR3: TGTGCCAGTACCGCTAGCGGAAATGAGCAGTTCTTC. Translated: CASTASGNEQFF.

This clone occurred once. The chain uses TRBV10-2 and TRBJ2-7, with TRBD1 matching 8 bases. The germline V gene has CDR1 WSHSY and CDR2 SAAADI. The CDR3 spans 14 residues. The trim removed 6 bases at V and 3 bases at J, leaving 7 bases unmatched. CDR3 loop: CASRAGGLRYEQYF. The CDR3 nucleotides are TGCGCCAGCAGGGCAGGGGGCCTTCGCTACGAGCAGTACTTC.

The chain links TRBV27 to TRBJ1-3; a possible D gene is TRBD1 (5 bases). V gave up 4 bases and J gave up 1 base, with 11 bases separating them. CDR1 MNHEY and CDR2 SMNVEV come from the germline V gene (reference sequence). CDR3 length: 15 residues. The chain's CDR3 is CASSSAGYSGNTIYF. The CDR3 DNA reads as TGTGCCAGCAGTTCTGCAGGGTATTCTGGAAACACCATATATTTT.

Regarding this clone: The sample contains more than one DNA sequence encoding this CDR3. V usage is TRBV19 and J usage is TRBJ1-1, with D possibly TRBD1 on 5 matching bases. V was cut by 2 bases and J by 1 base, with 8 bases left in between. The CDR3 has 14 amino acids. Germline loops: CDR1 LNHDA, CDR2 SQIVND (reference sequence). CDR3 sequence (DNA): TGTGCCAGTAGTATACTCGGGGGGAACACTGAAGCTTTCTTT. Encoded protein: CASSILGGNTEAFF.

CDR3 sequence: CAWSASGGDEAFF. CDR3 nucleotides: TGTGCCTGGAGTGCCAGCGGTGGAGATGAAGCTTTCTTT. The rearrangement uses TRBV30 and TRBJ1-1; the D is unclear. Trimming took 1 base from V and 7 from J, leaving 13 bases between them. The V gene's germline CDR1 is GTSNPN and CDR2 SVGIG (reference sequence). The CDR3 totals 13 residues. The complete variable domain, with remaining parts taken from reference TRBV30 and TRBJ1-1, reads SQTIHQWPATLVQPVGSPLSLECTVEGTSNPNLYWYRQAAGRGLQLLFYSVGIGQISSEVPQNLSASRPQDRQFILSSKKLLLSDSGFYLCAWSASGGDEAFFGQGTRLTVV.

The V and J genes are TRBV7-2 and TRBJ2-5; possible D gene TRBD1, 5 bases. Germline assignment: CDR1 SGHTA and CDR2 FQGNSA. CDR3 length equals 13 residues. V was clipped by 5 bases and J by 1 base, with 8 bases between them. The CDR3 sequence: CASSRQSQETQYF. The CDR3 region has the DNA TGTGCCAGCAGCCGACAGAGCCAAGAGACCCAGTACTTC.

The chain couples TRBV27 to TRBJ2-1; maybe TRBD1 (6 bases). CDR3 length: 14 residues. CDR1 MNHEY and CDR2 SMNVEV come from the germline V gene (reference sequence). Trimming removed 3 bases at V and 8 bases at J, with 14 bases between. CDR3 sequence reads: CASSLGHLWDEQFF. The CDR3 nucleotides are TGTGCCAGCAGTTTGGGACACCTCTGGGATGAGCAGTTCTTC.

The chain has TRBV5-1 and TRBJ2-2, with D maybe TRBD1 (6 bases). This CDR3 comprises 14 residues. The ends were cut back, 0 bases at V and 6 bases at J, with 9 bases in the middle. Germline assignment: CDR1 SGHRS and CDR2 YFSETQ. CDR3 DNA: TGCGCCAGCAGCTTGGTTGGGGGCGCCGGGGAGCTGTTTTTT. Protein: CASSLVGGAGELFF.

The chain links TRBV7-7 to TRBJ2-2; TRBD2 matches 7 bases. The CDR3 runs 16 residues. Germline CDR1 reads SSHAT; CDR2 reads FNYEAQ (reference sequence). The ends lost 1 base at V and 0 bases at J; junction bases unmatched: 2. This chain's CDR3 is CASSLGRGANTGELFF. CDR3 nucleotide sequence: TGTGCCAGCAGCTTAGGACGGGGGGCGAACACCGGGGAGCTGTTTTTT. The full variable domain, rest sourced from reference TRBV7-7 and TRBJ2-2, is GAGVSQSPRYKVTKRGQDVTLRCDPISSHATLYWYQQALGQGPEFLTYFNYEAQPDKSGLPSDRFSAERPEGSISTLTIQRTEQRDSAMYRCASSLGRGANTGELFFGEGSRLTVL.

V and J are TRBV29-1 and TRBJ2-5, with D tentatively TRBD2 (5 bases). The CDR3 is made up of 14 amino acids. CDR1 and CDR2 (germline): SQVTM, ANQGSEA. V lost 4 bases, J lost 7 bases, and 19 bases lay in between. CDR3 bases: TGCAGCGTTGGAGGGAGCCCCACGCTAAGGACCCAGTACTTC. Its protein is CSVGGSPTLRTQYF.

J is TRBJ1-5 and V is TRBV5-1; perhaps TRBD1 as D (5 bases). The V and J ends lost 3 bases and 4 bases respectively, with 8 bases between them. Germline CDR1 reads SGHRS; CDR2 reads YFSETQ. CDR3 size: 13 residues. The CDR3 DNA reads TGCGCCAGCAGCTGGGAGGGGAATCAGCCCCAGCATTTT. This gives the protein CASSWEGNQPQHF.

DNA of the CDR3: TGCAGCGTGAGCGGAGCGGGAGGGGCGAGGGAGCAGTACTTC. Its translation: CSVSGAGGAREQYF. The chain recombines TRBV29-1 with TRBJ2-7, with 10 bases matching TRBD2. The trim removed 6 bases at V and 7 bases at J, leaving 12 bases unmatched. This CDR3 has 14 residues. Looked up from germline, CDR1 is SQVTM and CDR2 is ANQGSEA.

The J gene is TRBJ2-1, the V gene TRBV5-1, with 8 bases matching TRBD1. Germline loops: CDR1 SGHRS, CDR2 YFSETQ. Trimming took 0 bases from V and 4 from J; bases not matched to a gene: 6. The CDR3 contains 16 residues. Here the CDR3 reads CASSLDGQGAYNEQFF. In DNA, the CDR3 is TGCGCCAGCAGCTTGGATGGCCAGGGGGCTTACAATGAGCAGTTCTTC.

The chain couples TRBV6-5 to TRBJ1-1; 9 bases are a match to TRBD1. This CDR3 is built from 15 residues. Germline loops: CDR1 MNHEY, CDR2 SVGAGI. The V gene end was trimmed by 7 bases and the J gene end by 5 bases; junction bases not matched to a gene: 11. The CDR3 sequence: CASMEPGQGGTEAFF. CDR3 nucleotide sequence: TGTGCCAGCATGGAGCCGGGACAGGGAGGGACTGAAGCTTTCTTT.

The sample holds a few counts of this clone. This CDR3 reads CASSQDTAYEKLFF. In DNA, the CDR3 is TGCGCCAGCAGCCAAGATACAGCTTATGAAAAACTGTTTTTT. V usage is TRBV4-3 and J usage is TRBJ1-4; D unclear. V lost 0 bases and J lost 6, with 8 bases in between. This CDR3 contains 14 residues. Germline CDR1 is LGHNA and CDR2 is YSLEER.

The CDR3: CASSLRREYVYGYTF. In nucleotides, the CDR3 is TGTGCCAGCAGTTTACGGAGGGAGTATGTCTATGGCTACACCTTC. The chain carries TRBV28 and TRBJ1-2; D is uncertain. There are 15 residues in the CDR3. V lost 2 bases to trimming and J lost 4 bases, with 14 bases between them. Germline-derived CDR1 and CDR2 are MDHEN and SYDVKM.

The rearrangement joins TRBV15 to TRBJ1-4; TRBD1 matches at 7 bases. CDR1 is LNHNV, CDR2 YYDKDF, per germline (reference sequence). V was pared by 6 bases and J by 8 bases, with 9 bases of the junction left unmatched. CDR3 length: 14 residues. The chain's CDR3 is CATRRDGGQEKLFF. The CDR3 DNA is TGTGCCACCAGAAGGGATGGGGGACAGGAAAAACTGTTTTTT.